This TCR beta chain was captured in a study of cytomegalovirus exposure and HLA in healthy donors (dated 2017 in TCRdb). With respect to the entire study: An earlier analysis of 587 of the donors reported 276 Gb of sequence data and around 120 million unique TCR beta sequences obtained from about 179 million T cells. An early release covering some 640 HLA-typed donors comprised approximately 300 gigabases of sequencing data and tens of millions of unique TCR sequences. Of the approximately 400 genotyped donors, 65% to 90% were placed in the genetic ancestry cluster associated with self-reported Caucasian donors. The study was designed to test whether signatures of past pathogen exposure could be identified by cataloging public T cell receptors. The T cell repertoires of about 700 subjects were profiled by immunosequencing and related to cytomegalovirus serostatus. In addition to the first cohort of roughly 700 subjects, a separate validation cohort of approximately 120 different subjects was used. To predict cytomegalovirus infection status, the study brought together high-throughput TCR immunosequencing, statistical association of individual TCRs with disease status, and machine learning. To study patterns of TCR occurrence, a later analysis re-analyzed previously published TCR beta repertoires from more than 550 donors and added high-resolution HLA genotyping. The later analysis used no new phenotypic data to find candidate immune exposures, relying instead on TCR beta sequences and their occurrence across donors. In an earlier analysis of more than 550 of the donors, high-throughput TCR beta sequencing was used to judge whether each TCR beta V gene segment behaved as functional or pseudogenic. Alongside the repertoire data, information on donor age, sex, ethnicity and CMV serostatus was compiled. A later genetic analysis used genome-wide SNP genotypes for about 65% of the roughly 670 donors, treating that subset as a discovery cohort. Every repertoire in the discovery cohort had been generated on one and the same sequencing platform. Both class I and class II loci were covered by HLA typing, at four-digit resolution. Typing coverage differed by locus: A, B, C, DRB1 and DQB1 were typed in roughly 629-640 donors, DQA1 in 522, DPA1 in around 580, and DPB1 in 472. Because of strong linkage in the cohort, 4 to 6 DR-DQ haplotypes were treated as single units for association and clustering. Among roughly 370 genotyped donors of the cohort, an average of about 240,000 unique TCR beta nucleotide sequences were sequenced per donor, about a sixth of them non-productive. The full study reports these points: In both the original and validation cohorts, the classifier was reported to diagnose cytomegalovirus status with high specificity and sensitivity. A further reported finding was that TCR beta sequences accurately predicted the HLA-A and HLA-B alleles for most subjects in the first cohort. A later analysis found that HLA-associated TCR beta chains were more clonally expanded and had lower generation probabilities than equally common non-associated chains. A cluster of highly shared sequence variants was judged likely to be a technical artifact of the sequencing pipeline. Compared with the roughly 600-donor mean, donors in an Asian-associated ancestry cluster had fewer N-insertions in productive TCRs, according to a later genetic analysis. The earlier analysis of approximately 590 of the donors excluded approximately 15 rarely observed V segments, including chromosome 9 orphons, because counts were too low. Specific HLA alleles were associated with roughly 16,000 TCR beta sequences at a false discovery rate of 0.05 in a later analysis. Because some donors lacked HLA typing at each locus, the association tests relied only on the typed subset. Linkage disequilibrium might explain the correlated functional status among segregating V segments, but an unknown experimental factor could not be excluded. When HLA alleles, especially DR and DQ, strongly co-occurred, attributing TCR associations to individual alleles was difficult. According to the authors, the approach could potentially be generalized to other disease states and immunological phenotypes. In a later analysis, TCR association rates were found to vary across HLA loci, with the most associated TCRs seen for DRB1 alleles and the fewest for HLA-C alleles. A later analysis reported that several top co-occurrence clusters appeared linked to parvovirus B19, influenza, CMV and Epstein-Barr virus. In this cohort, only TCR beta chains were sequenced, and detectable features were limited by the absence of alpha or paired-chain data. CMV serostatus was the only immune exposure information available for the cohort. An association between a missense DCLRE1C variant and V-gene and J-gene trimming of TCR beta chains was found in a later genetic analysis and replicated in an independent cohort. An earlier analysis of approximately 590 of the donors showed that most TCR beta V segments appeared in productive rearrangements either about 90% or about 30% of the time, which broadly matched IMGT annotations. Most TCR sequences were observed very rarely across donors, whereas some public TCRs were present in many individuals. In vitro tests confirmed that three of the cytomegalovirus-associated TCR beta chains recognize cytomegalovirus antigens. Sequencing depth was assumed to be roughly uniform across donors in the presence/absence analyses, though that assumption may not hold. In the study, 150 to 200 TCR beta chains were listed as associated with cytomegalovirus. A later analysis found that most CMV-associated TCR beta chains appeared HLA-restricted, with HLA associations seemingly driven largely by CMV exposure.

The cohort comprised some 680 healthy bone marrow donors. At the time of sampling, all cohort members were nominally healthy, though unrecorded immune exposures were likely present. The donor was CMV seronegative and was included in the group of a few hundred seronegative cohort members. Every donor gave a peripheral blood sample, and the peripheral blood mononuclear cells from that sample were used for TCR beta sequencing. Genomic DNA was extracted from the blood cell samples with the Qiagen DNeasy Blood Extraction Kit. Library preparation used the immunoSEQ multiplex PCR assay. A mixture of 60 forward primers for TCR Vbeta segments and 13 reverse primers for TCR Jbeta segments was used in the multiplex PCR. The CDR3 region of rearranged TCR beta genes was amplified from genomic DNA by a multiplex PCR assay. The Illumina HiSeq System was used to sequence the amplified TCR beta libraries as 87-base-pair reads. Per the source publication's procedure: Across the 640 or so repertoires, a later analysis counted some 80 million unique TCR beta chains, around 10 million of which were shared by at least two donors. Raw reads were error-corrected and collapsed into unique sequences by a nearest-neighbor algorithm in which closely related sequences were merged to remove PCR and sequencing errors. To assign V, D and J gene segments, CDR3 sequences were aligned to IMGT reference sequences. Each retained sequence needed at least a six-nucleotide match to both a V gene segment and a J gene segment. Rearrangements were classified as productive when the CDR3 lacked stop codons and remained in frame with V and J, and all other rearrangements were classified as non-productive. CDR3 was defined according to IMGT convention as the region running from the second conserved V-encoded cysteine to the conserved J-encoded phenylalanine. The earlier analysis of some 600 of the donors excluded sequences that lacked an unambiguous match to a single V gene segment. An earlier analysis of almost 600 of the donors classified V segments as functional when productive rearrangements were above 56.7% and as segregating when the standard deviation between donors was above 5%. A statistical classification framework was built for diagnosing cytomegalovirus status from the catalog of TCR beta chain sequences. V and J gene assignment, in a later analysis, came from comparing TCR nucleotide sequences with IMGT/GENE-DB human TR gene sequences. In a later analysis, CDR3 sequences and most-parsimonious VDJ recombination scenarios were assigned using the TCRdist pipeline. In a later analysis, each TCR beta chain was defined by its CDR3 amino acid sequence together with its V-gene family, and reads without a unique V-gene family were excluded. To address suspected cross-contamination and a sequencing artifact, a later analysis removed 592 highly shared, low-generation-probability nucleotide sequences. A later analysis calculated a clonal expansion index for each public chain from normalized within-repertoire ranks of inferred template counts. Generation probabilities in a later analysis came from a VDJ recombination model fitted to out-of-frame rearrangements, and those results were checked against IGoR. In a later analysis, hypergeometric tests were used to score TCR-TCR, TCR-HLA and TCR-CMV co-occurrence, with a repertoire-size bias correction applied to TCR pairs. A later analysis estimated false discovery rates by permuting HLA or CMV assignments 20 times. In a later analysis, co-occurring TCRs were grouped using DBSCAN, and TCRdist sequence similarity was added for clustering within HLA-allele-positive subsets. Repertoires with fewer than 30,000 or more than 120,000 public chains were left out of co-occurrence clustering, as were five repertoires with anomalous nucleotide sharing. TCRdb obtained this table from immuneACCESS and retained in-frame rearrangements with V and J assigned. These tables miss some clones; where compared with another copy, unresolved V genes account for less than half of the shortfall, and the remainder is unexplained. From that table come the V and J calls and clone size; the DNA was used to work out D and trimming. Present in this sample are about 180,000 clones, 70% to 80% of which were seen just once. 1.5% to 2% of the sample is in the top ten clones.

Details on this clone: Its target antigen remains unknown. Nothing much larger sits one base from this clone, and base qualities are not available.

Sequencing used PBMCs. The clonotype comes from a man aged 18 to 30 in good health and CMV-seronegative.

The base sequence is TGTGCCAGCAGCGTAGCTGGCGGGAGGTTCCAAGAGACCCAGTACTTC. It translates as CASSVAGGRFQETQYF. In this chain, TRBV9 is recombined with TRBJ2-5; the junction holds 8 bases that match TRBD2. The germline V and J ends show losses of 0 bases and 1 base respectively, and no gene match explains 5 bases of the junction. The CDR3 has 16 amino acids, counting the end cysteine and phenylalanine. Solely the CDR3 DNA is kept, with 48 bases framed from the first base. From a lookup of the germline V gene, CDR1 and CDR2 are SGDLS and YYNGEE.